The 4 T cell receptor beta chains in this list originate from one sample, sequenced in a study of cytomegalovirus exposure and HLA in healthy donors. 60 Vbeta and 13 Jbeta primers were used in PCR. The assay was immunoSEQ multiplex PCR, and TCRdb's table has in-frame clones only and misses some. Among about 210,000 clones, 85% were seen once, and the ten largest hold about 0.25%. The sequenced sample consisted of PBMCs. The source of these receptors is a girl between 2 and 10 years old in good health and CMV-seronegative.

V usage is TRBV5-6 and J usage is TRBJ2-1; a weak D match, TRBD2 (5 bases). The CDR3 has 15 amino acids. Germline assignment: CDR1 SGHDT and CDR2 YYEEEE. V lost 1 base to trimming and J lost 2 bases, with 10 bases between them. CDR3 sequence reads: CASSLLRDTYNEQFF. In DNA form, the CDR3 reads TGTGCCAGCAGCTTGCTACGGGATACCTACAATGAGCAGTTCTTC.

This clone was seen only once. The CDR3 DNA reads TGCAGCGTTGCCACGCGGGGGGCCTCCTACAATGAGCAGTTCTTC. This encodes CSVATRGASYNEQFF. The V gene is TRBV29-1, the J gene TRBJ2-1; 8 bases are a match to TRBD2. Looked up from germline, CDR1 is SQVTM and CDR2 is ANQGSEA. The CDR3 runs to 15 residues. The V and J ends lost 4 bases and 0 bases, in that order; junction bases with no gene match: 5.

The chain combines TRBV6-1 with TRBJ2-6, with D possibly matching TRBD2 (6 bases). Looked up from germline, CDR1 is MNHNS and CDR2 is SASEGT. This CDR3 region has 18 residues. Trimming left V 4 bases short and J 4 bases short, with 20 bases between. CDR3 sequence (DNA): TGTGCCAGCAGTGGGCCATACGGGGCACTAGCAGGGGCCAACGTCCTGACTTTC. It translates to CASSGPYGALAGANVLTF.

Here the CDR3 DNA reads TGTGCCAGCAGCGTAGCGGGGATCGCCTACAATGAGCAGTTCTTC. Protein product: CASSVAGIAYNEQFF. The gene calls are TRBV9 and TRBJ2-1; tentative D call: TRBD2 (5 bases). V was pared by 0 bases and J by 2 bases, with 9 bases between. CDR1 and CDR2 from the germline V gene are SGDLS and YYNGEE. There are 15 residues in the CDR3.